This passage covers 13 T cell receptor beta chains from one sample sequenced in a study of technical replicates of blood from four donors. Assay used: immunoSEQ multiplex PCR; TCRdb lists only in-frame clones, some missing. The sample records about 70,000 clones, about 94% being singletons. The specimen was T cells isolated from PBMCs. The receptor source for this set is a human donor in good health.

The chain uses TRBV9 and TRBJ1-1; no clear D gene. The germline V gene encodes CDR1 SGDLS and CDR2 YYNGEE. The germline V and J ends were trimmed by 0 bases and 2 bases, with 8 bases remaining between them. CDR3 length: 14 residues. The CDR3 DNA sequence: TGTGCCAGCAGCGTAGCCGGGTTTAACACTGAAGCTTTCTTT. Encoded protein: CASSVAGFNTEAFF.

The J gene is TRBJ2-7, the V gene TRBV11-2; D ambiguous. The CDR3 covers 13 residues. Germline values: CDR1 SGHAT, CDR2 FQNNGV. The V and J ends lost 7 bases and 3 bases respectively, with 13 bases between them. This CDR3 is CASTYKKLYEQYF. CDR3 nucleotides: TGTGCCAGCACCTATAAAAAACTCTACGAGCAGTACTTC.

The rearrangement uses TRBV5-1 and TRBJ2-5; TRBD2 is a possible D gene (5 bases). The CDR3 has 13 amino acids. Germline V gene data show CDR1 as SGHRS and CDR2 as YFSETQ. V dropped 0 bases and J dropped 5 bases, with 8 bases sitting between them. CDR3 nucleotide sequence: TGCGCCAGCAGCTTGGCTAGAGGGGAGACCCAGTACTTC. This codes for CASSLARGETQYF.

The chain is built from TRBV29-1 and TRBJ2-1; 10 nucleotides line up with TRBD1. V gave up 4 bases and J gave up 7 bases; unmatched junction bases: 1. The length of the CDR3 is 12 residues. Germline V gene data show CDR1 as SQVTM and CDR2 as ANQGSEA. The CDR3 DNA follows: TGCAGCGTTGGGGACAGGGGAAATGAGCAGTTCTTC. Encoded protein: CSVGDRGNEQFF.

The V call is TRBV7-6, the J call TRBJ1-4, with D possibly TRBD1 on 5 matching bases. V shed 1 base and J shed 8 bases, with 14 bases lying between them. The CDR3 has 15 amino acids. Per germline, CDR1 SGHVS and CDR2 FNYEAQ. CDR3 sequence reads: CASSLGAGRTEKLFF. The CDR3 nucleotides are TGTGCCAGCAGCTTAGGAGCGGGGCGAACGGAAAAACTGTTTTTT.

V is TRBV4-1 and J is TRBJ2-2; D possibly corresponds to TRBD2 (6 bases). Deletions cut 4 bases from V and 6 bases from J, with 12 bases between. The CDR3 has 14 residues. In germline, CDR1 is MGHRA, CDR2 YSYEKL. The CDR3 is CASSPAGRPGELFF. The CDR3 nucleotides are TGCGCCAGCAGCCCTGCGGGAAGACCCGGGGAGCTGTTTTTT.

The genes are TRBV6-1 and TRBJ1-1; D is perhaps TRBD1 (6 bases). This CDR3 is built from 12 residues. Trimming removed 5 bases from V and 5 bases from J, with 9 bases in between. The germline CDR1 and CDR2 sequences are MNHNS and SASEGT. The CDR3 nucleotides read TGTGCCAGCAGTCCAGGGGCGACTGAAGCTTTCTTT. Its protein is CASSPGATEAFF.

V gene TRBV12-5 combines with J gene TRBJ2-3; the D is unclear. The CDR3 runs 13 residues. The V gene's germline CDR1 is LGHNT and CDR2 FRNRAP. Between the trimmed V and J ends, which lost 7 bases and 0 bases, there was a span of 8 bases. CDR3 residues: CASVRSSTDTQYF. The CDR3 DNA sequence: TGTGCTAGTGTTCGGTCTAGCACAGATACGCAGTATTTT.

The chain links TRBV10-3 to TRBJ2-7; TRBD2 might be the D (6 bases). The germline V gene has CDR1 ENHRY and CDR2 SYGVKD. Trimming took 4 bases from V and 7 from J, leaving 11 bases between them. This CDR3 has 12 residues. The CDR3 loop is CAISGEGGEQYF. CDR3 nucleotide sequence: TGTGCCATCAGTGGTGAGGGAGGAGAGCAGTACTTC.

The chain links TRBV19 to TRBJ2-7, with a weak D call TRBD1 (7 bases). The CDR3 is made up of 16 amino acids. Per the germline V gene, CDR1 is LNHDA and CDR2 is SQIVND (reference sequence). V lost 9 bases to trimming and J lost 4 bases, with 25 bases between them. The CDR3 protein is CASAEGQSTGRYEQYF. The CDR3 DNA is TGTGCCAGCGCCGAGGGGCAGTCGACAGGGAGGTACGAGCAGTACTTC.

The gene calls are TRBV5-1 and TRBJ1-2; tentative D call: TRBD1 (5 bases). The CDR3 has 14 residues. CDR1 and CDR2 (germline): SGHRS, YFSETQ. Trimming removed 4 bases at V and 4 bases at J, with 14 bases between. This CDR3 reads CASSPSTVFYGYTF. The CDR3 DNA follows: TGCGCCAGCAGCCCCTCGACAGTTTTCTATGGCTACACCTTC.

The V gene is TRBV6-6, the J gene TRBJ2-2; 7 bases agree with TRBD2. The CDR3 loop spans 16 amino acids. V dropped 4 bases and J dropped 3; count of bases not matched to a gene: 8. Germline assignment: CDR1 MNHNY and CDR2 SVGAGI (reference sequence). The CDR3 loop is CASSSLRTSHTGELFF. The DNA for the CDR3 is TGTGCCAGCAGTTCCCTTCGGACTAGTCACACCGGGGAGCTGTTTTTT.

The DNA for the CDR3 is TGTGCCAGCAGCTTAGGGGGACAGGTATTGGACAATGAGCAGTTCTTC. Its protein product is CASSLGGQVLDNEQFF. The V call is TRBV7-8, the J call TRBJ2-1, with 8 nucleotides matching TRBD1. This CDR3 is built from 16 residues. The V segment lost 1 base and the J segment 5 bases; nucleotides outside the gene matches: 7. Germline V gene lookup returns CDR1 SGHVS and CDR2 FQNEAQ.